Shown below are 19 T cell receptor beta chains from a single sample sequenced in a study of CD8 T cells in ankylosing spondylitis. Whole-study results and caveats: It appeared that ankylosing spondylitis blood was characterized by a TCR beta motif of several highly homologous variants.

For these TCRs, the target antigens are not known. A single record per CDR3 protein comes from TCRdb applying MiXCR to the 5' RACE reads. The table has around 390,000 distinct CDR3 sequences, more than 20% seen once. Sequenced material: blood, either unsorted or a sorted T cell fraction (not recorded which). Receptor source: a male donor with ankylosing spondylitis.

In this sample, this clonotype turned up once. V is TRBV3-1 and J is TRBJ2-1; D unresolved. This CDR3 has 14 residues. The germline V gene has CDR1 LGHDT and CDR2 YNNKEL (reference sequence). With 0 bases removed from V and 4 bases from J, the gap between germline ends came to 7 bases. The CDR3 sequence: CASSQDRPYNEQFF. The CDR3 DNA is TGTGCCAGCAGCCAAGATAGGCCATACAATGAGCAGTTCTTC.

CDR3: CASRMGANTGELFF. For the CDR3, the DNA is TGTGCCAGCAGGATGGGGGCGAACACCGGGGAGCTGTTTTTT. The chain recombines TRBV9 with TRBJ2-2; D tentatively fits TRBD1 or TRBD2 (5 bases each). V dropped 5 bases and J dropped 0 bases, with 8 bases sitting between them. Per germline, CDR1 SGDLS and CDR2 YYNGEE. The CDR3 has 14 residues.

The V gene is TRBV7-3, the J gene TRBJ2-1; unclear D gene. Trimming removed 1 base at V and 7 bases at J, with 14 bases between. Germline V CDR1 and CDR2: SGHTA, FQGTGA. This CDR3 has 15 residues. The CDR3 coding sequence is TGTGCCAGCAGCTTAAGCCCTTGGGGTCCGAATGAGCAGTTCTTC. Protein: CASSLSPWGPNEQFF.

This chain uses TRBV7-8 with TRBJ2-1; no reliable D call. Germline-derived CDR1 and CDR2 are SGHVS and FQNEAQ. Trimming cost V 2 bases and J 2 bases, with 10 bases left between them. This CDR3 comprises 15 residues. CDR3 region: CASSLRSNAYNEQFF. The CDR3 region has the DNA TGTGCCAGCAGCTTAAGGTCGAACGCCTACAATGAGCAGTTCTTC.

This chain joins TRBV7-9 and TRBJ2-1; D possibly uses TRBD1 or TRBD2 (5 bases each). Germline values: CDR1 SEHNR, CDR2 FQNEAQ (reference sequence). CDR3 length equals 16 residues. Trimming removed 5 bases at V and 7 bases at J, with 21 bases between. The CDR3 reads CASSARDGLIVNEQFF. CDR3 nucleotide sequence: TGTGCCAGCAGCGCCCGGGACGGCCTAATCGTAAATGAGCAGTTCTTC.

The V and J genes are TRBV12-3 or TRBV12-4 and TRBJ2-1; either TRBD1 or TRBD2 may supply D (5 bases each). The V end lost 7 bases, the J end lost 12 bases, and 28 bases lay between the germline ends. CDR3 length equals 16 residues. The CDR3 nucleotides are TGTGCCAGCAACGTGAGGTGGCGGGCTGGGGCTTTTAGGCAGTTCTTC. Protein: CASNVRWRAGAFRQFF.

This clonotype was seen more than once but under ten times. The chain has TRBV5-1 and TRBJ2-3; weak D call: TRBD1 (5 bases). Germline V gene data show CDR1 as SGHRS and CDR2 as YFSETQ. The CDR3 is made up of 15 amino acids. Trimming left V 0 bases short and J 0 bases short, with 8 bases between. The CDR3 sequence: CASSLGQLSTDTQYF. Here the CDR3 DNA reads TGCGCCAGCAGCTTGGGACAGCTTAGCACAGATACGCAGTATTTT.

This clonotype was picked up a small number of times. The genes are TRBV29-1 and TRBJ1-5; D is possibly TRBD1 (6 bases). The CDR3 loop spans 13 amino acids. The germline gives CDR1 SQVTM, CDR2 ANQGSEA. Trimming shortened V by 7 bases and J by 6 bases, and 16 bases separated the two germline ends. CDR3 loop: CSASVRGGQPQHF. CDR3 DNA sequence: TGCAGCGCTTCCGTCAGGGGCGGTCAGCCCCAGCATTTT.

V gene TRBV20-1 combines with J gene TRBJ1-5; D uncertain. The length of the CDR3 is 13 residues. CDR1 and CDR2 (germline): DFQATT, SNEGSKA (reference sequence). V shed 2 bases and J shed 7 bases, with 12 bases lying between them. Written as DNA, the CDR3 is TGCAGTGCTAGAAATGGTTCCTTCCAGCCCCAGCATTTT. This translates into CSARNGSFQPQHF.

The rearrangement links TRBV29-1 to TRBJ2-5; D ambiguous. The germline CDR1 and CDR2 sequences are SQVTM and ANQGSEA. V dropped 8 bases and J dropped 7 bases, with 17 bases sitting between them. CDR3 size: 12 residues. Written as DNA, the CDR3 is TGCAGCACCCCGGCTGGCCCATGGACCCAGTACTTC. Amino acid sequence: CSTPAGPWTQYF.

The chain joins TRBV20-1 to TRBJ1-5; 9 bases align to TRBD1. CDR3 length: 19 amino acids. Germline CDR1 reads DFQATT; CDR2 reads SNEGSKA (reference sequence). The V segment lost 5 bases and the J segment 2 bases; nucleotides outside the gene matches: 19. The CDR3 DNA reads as TGCAGTGCTCATTCCTCCGGGACAGGGTCACCAGTCGGCAATCAGCCCCAGCATTTT. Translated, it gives CSAHSSGTGSPVGNQPQHF.

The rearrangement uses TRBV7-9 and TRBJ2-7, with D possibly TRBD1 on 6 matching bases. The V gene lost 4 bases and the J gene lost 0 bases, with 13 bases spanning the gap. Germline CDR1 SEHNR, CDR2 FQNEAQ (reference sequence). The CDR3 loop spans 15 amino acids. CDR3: CASSSLTGPSYEQYF. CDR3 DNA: TGTGCCAGCAGCTCCCTGACAGGACCCTCCTACGAGCAGTACTTC.

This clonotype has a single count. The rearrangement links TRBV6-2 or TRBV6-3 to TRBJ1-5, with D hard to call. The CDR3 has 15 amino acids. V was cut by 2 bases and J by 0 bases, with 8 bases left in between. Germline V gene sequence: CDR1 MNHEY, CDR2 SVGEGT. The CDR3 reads CASSYPQYSNQPQHF. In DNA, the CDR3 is TGTGCCAGCAGTTACCCGCAGTATAGCAATCAGCCCCAGCATTTT.

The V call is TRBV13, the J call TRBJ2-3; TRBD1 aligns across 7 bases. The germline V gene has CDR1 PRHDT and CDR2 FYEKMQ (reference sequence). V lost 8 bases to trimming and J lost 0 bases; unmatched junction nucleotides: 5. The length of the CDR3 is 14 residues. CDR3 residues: CASLWTGSTDTQYF. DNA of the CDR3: TGTGCCAGCCTCTGGACAGGTAGCACAGATACGCAGTATTTT.

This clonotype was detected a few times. The CDR3 region is CASSKPGLASYEQYF. The DNA of the CDR3 is TGTGCCAGCAGTAAACCGGGACTAGCGTCCTACGAGCAGTACTTC. This chain connects TRBV6-2 or TRBV6-3 to TRBJ2-7, with TRBD2 identical over 10 bases. Germline V gene data show CDR1 as MNHEY and CDR2 as SVGEGT. With V trimmed by 5 bases and J by 1 base, 5 bases remained unmatched. CDR3 length: 15 amino acids.

CDR3 sequence (DNA): TGCGCCAGCAGCACTCAGCCCTACTCTGGAAACACCATATATTTT. Encoded protein: CASSTQPYSGNTIYF. The chain has TRBV5-1 and TRBJ1-3, with no clear D. The CDR3 extends over 15 amino acids. Trimming took off 4 bases at V and 0 bases at J, with 11 bases between the two ends. Germline-derived CDR1 and CDR2 are SGHRS and YFSETQ.

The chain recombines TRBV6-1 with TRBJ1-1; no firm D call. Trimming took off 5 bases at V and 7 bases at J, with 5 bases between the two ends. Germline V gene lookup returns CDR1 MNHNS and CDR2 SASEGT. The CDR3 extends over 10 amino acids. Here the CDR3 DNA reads TGTGCCAGCAGTTTTATTGAAGCTTTCTTT. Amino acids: CASSFIEAFF.

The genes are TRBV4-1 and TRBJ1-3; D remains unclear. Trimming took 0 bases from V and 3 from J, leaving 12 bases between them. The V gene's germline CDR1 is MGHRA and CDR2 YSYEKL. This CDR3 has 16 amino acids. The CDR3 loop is CASSQDANTVGNTIYF. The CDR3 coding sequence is TGCGCCAGCAGCCAAGATGCTAACACAGTTGGAAACACCATATATTTT.

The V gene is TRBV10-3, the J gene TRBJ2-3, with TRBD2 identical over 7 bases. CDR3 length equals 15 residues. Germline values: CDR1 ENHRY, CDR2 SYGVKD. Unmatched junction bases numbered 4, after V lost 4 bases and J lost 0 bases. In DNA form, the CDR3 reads TGTGCCATCAGTGCTAGCGGTCTGAGCACAGATACGCAGTATTTT. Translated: CAISASGLSTDTQYF.